These 19 T cell receptor beta chains were sequenced from one sample in a study of T-cell reconstitution after alpha-beta-depleted transplantation in children. Molecular barcoding with unique molecular identifiers was used for the TCRbeta library. TCRdb redid the calling of the PCR reads with MiXCR, one entry per CDR3 protein. Of hundreds of thousands of distinct CDR3 sequences in the sample, roughly 16% are singletons; the top ten hold approximately 5%. Here the sequenced sample was PBMCs, mostly from graft donor cells, taken 360 days after TCRalphabeta/CD19-depleted stem cell transplant. The receptors stem from a male patient younger than 18 who had a stem cell transplant for acute lymphoblastic leukemia, so the T cells may come from the graft donor.

This clonotype was observed a handful of times. The CDR3 region is CASSSPDRGRFVAQHF. The DNA of the CDR3 is TGTGCCAGCAGTTCCCCCGACAGGGGGAGGTTCGTGGCCCAGCATTTT. This chain uses TRBV28 with TRBJ1-5, with TRBD1 identical over 9 bases. The CDR3 consists of 16 residues. V dropped 4 bases and J dropped 11; count of bases not matched to a gene: 15. CDR1 and CDR2 from the germline V gene are MDHEN and SYDVKM.

This clonotype was recorded a few times. The gene calls are TRBV11-2 and TRBJ1-2; D uncertain. Per germline, CDR1 SGHAT and CDR2 FQNNGV. The CDR3 extends over 13 amino acids. The V end lost 5 bases, the J end lost 4 bases, and 11 bases lay between the germline ends. The CDR3 DNA is TGTGCCAGCAGCCGAGACGGAGCCTATGGCTACACCTTC. Translated, it gives CASSRDGAYGYTF.

This clonotype was found a few times. This chain joins TRBV20-1 and TRBJ2-4, with no clear D. The ends were cut back, 3 bases at V and 2 bases at J, with 11 bases in the middle. This CDR3 spans 14 amino acids. Germline V CDR1 and CDR2: DFQATT, SNEGSKA (reference sequence). CDR3 residues: CSASSYPSKNIQYF. CDR3 coding DNA: TGCAGTGCTAGTTCCTATCCCTCCAAAAACATTCAGTACTTC.

The rearrangement links TRBV5-1 to TRBJ2-2; D is unresolved. Deletions cut 3 bases from V and 3 bases from J, with 6 bases between. Per germline, CDR1 SGHRS and CDR2 YFSETQ. The CDR3 is 13 residues long. CDR3 residues: CASSSIYTGELFF. The DNA of the CDR3 is TGCGCCAGCAGCTCGATCTACACCGGGGAGCTGTTTTTT.

The chain carries TRBV7-3 and TRBJ1-2; D gene ambiguous. CDR1 and CDR2 from the germline V gene are SGHTA and FQGTGA. This CDR3 region has 12 residues. Trimming took 4 bases from V and 4 from J, leaving 7 bases between them. The CDR3 spells CASSSMGYGYTF. The CDR3 bases are TGTGCCAGCAGCTCGATGGGCTATGGCTACACCTTC.

The chain recombines TRBV7-8 with TRBJ1-1; a possible D gene is TRBD1 (6 bases). V shed 3 bases and J shed 0 bases, with 8 bases lying between them. The germline CDR1 and CDR2 sequences are SGHVS and FQNEAQ. The CDR3 is made up of 14 amino acids. CDR3 sequence: CASSFTGLNTEAFF. CDR3 bases: TGTGCCAGCAGCTTTACAGGGTTGAACACTGAAGCTTTCTTT. The complete variable domain, with remaining parts taken from reference TRBV7-8 and TRBJ1-1, reads GAGVSQSPRYKVAKRGQDVALRCDPISGHVSLFWYQQALGQGPEFLTYFQNEAQLDKSGLPSDRFFAERPEGSVSTLKIQRTQQEDSAVYLCASSFTGLNTEAFFGQGTRLTVV.

The sample holds a few counts of this clonotype. The V gene is TRBV12-3 or TRBV12-4, the J gene TRBJ2-2; D unclear. The ends were cut back, 1 base at V and 0 bases at J, with 9 bases in the middle. There are 16 residues in the CDR3. The CDR3 bases are TGTGCCAGCAGTTTAGGGTGGGGTGCGAACACCGGGGAGCTGTTTTTT. It specifies CASSLGWGANTGELFF.

The sample holds a few counts of this clonotype. The genes are TRBV7-9 and TRBJ2-1; D gene ambiguous. CDR3 length: 15 residues. V shed 5 bases and J shed 2 bases, with 13 bases lying between them. The V gene's germline CDR1 is SEHNR and CDR2 FQNEAQ (reference sequence). The DNA for the CDR3 is TGTGCCAGCAGCCCCTATCGTGGTCCCTACAATGAGCAGTTCTTC. Protein sequence: CASSPYRGPYNEQFF.

This chain links TRBV5-6 with TRBJ2-7; TRBD2 agrees at 8 bases. The CDR3 runs to 14 residues. Germline CDR1 is SGHDT and CDR2 is YYEEEE. V shed 5 bases and J 4 bases; nucleotides not matched to a gene: 8. CDR3: CASRKLAENYEQYF. DNA for the CDR3: TGTGCCAGCAGGAAACTAGCGGAGAATTACGAGCAGTACTTC.

V and J are TRBV13 and TRBJ2-1, with D perhaps TRBD2 (6 bases). The V gene lost 5 bases and the J gene lost 5 bases, with 19 bases spanning the gap. There are 16 residues in the CDR3. Per germline, CDR1 PRHDT and CDR2 FYEKMQ (reference sequence). The CDR3 DNA is TGTGCCAGCAGCCTACCTCTTGGGGACTCGAACAATGAGCAGTTCTTC. Its translation is CASSLPLGDSNNEQFF.

The genes are TRBV5-1 and TRBJ2-1, with 7 bases matching TRBD1. Germline CDR1 and CDR2: SGHRS and YFSETQ. The junction had 11 bases not matched to a gene; V was cut back by 5 bases and J by 15 bases. This CDR3 has 12 amino acids. CDR3 bases: TGCGCCAGCAGGTATCCTGAGGGGGCGCCGTTCTTC. The encoded protein is CASRYPEGAPFF.

This chain uses TRBV3-1 with TRBJ2-7; D is undetermined. Trimming left V 0 bases short and J 4 bases short, with 13 bases between. The V gene's germline CDR1 is LGHDT and CDR2 YNNKEL (reference sequence). This CDR3 has 15 residues. CDR3 sequence reads: CASSQDFSYQYEQYF. The CDR3 DNA reads TGTGCCAGCAGCCAAGATTTCAGTTACCAGTACGAGCAGTACTTC.

This clonotype was counted once. This CDR3 is CASSSYRDSNTGELFF. The CDR3 DNA reads TGCGCCAGCAGCTCCTACCGGGACTCGAACACCGGGGAGCTGTTTTTT. V and J are TRBV5-1 and TRBJ2-2, with a tentative D call TRBD2 (6 bases). Looked up from germline, CDR1 is SGHRS and CDR2 is YFSETQ. The V end was cut by 3 bases, the J end by 0 bases, with 12 bases between. The length of the CDR3 is 16 residues. Variable domain in full (rest from reference TRBV5-1 and TRBJ2-2): KAGVTQTPRYLIKTRGQQVTLSCSPISGHRSVSWYQQTPGQGLQFLFEYFSETQRNKGNFPGRFSGRQFSNSRSEMNVSTLELGDSALYLCASSSYRDSNTGELFFGEGSRLTVL.

Written as DNA, the CDR3 is TGCGCCAGCAGCTTTACGGGACTAGCGGGAGTAACGAACACCGGGGAGCTGTTTTTT. Protein: CASSFTGLAGVTNTGELFF. V usage is TRBV5-1 and J usage is TRBJ2-2; 14 nucleotides align to TRBD2. Trimming at V came to 2 bases and at J to 0 bases, leaving 6 bases not matched to a gene. The CDR3 spans 19 residues. From germline, CDR1 is SGHRS and CDR2 YFSETQ.

The chain employs TRBV10-3 and TRBJ1-1, with 7 positions matching TRBD1. This CDR3 region has 15 residues. V lost 6 bases to trimming and J lost 2 bases; unmatched junction nucleotides: 9. Germline assignment: CDR1 ENHRY and CDR2 SYGVKD. The CDR3 nucleotides read TGTGCCATCAGCTTCCCGGGACAGAAAAACACTGAAGCTTTCTTT. Amino acid sequence: CAISFPGQKNTEAFF.

The sample holds many counts of this clonotype. The chain has TRBV29-1 and TRBJ2-3, with 9 bases that match TRBD1. The CDR3 is made up of 12 amino acids. In germline, CDR1 is SQVTM, CDR2 ANQGSEA. V trimming: 8 bases; J trimming: 3 bases; junction bases outside the gene matches: 3. Here the CDR3 DNA reads TGCAGCATCGGGACAGGGACAGATACGCAGTATTTT. This codes for CSIGTGTDTQYF.

This chain's CDR3 is CASSSFWDRGVEETQYF. The DNA for the CDR3 is TGCGCCAGCAGCTCTTTCTGGGACAGGGGAGTCGAGGAGACCCAGTACTTC. The chain links TRBV5-1 to TRBJ2-5, with 10 bases lining up with TRBD1. CDR3 length equals 17 residues. The germline V gene has CDR1 SGHRS and CDR2 YFSETQ. With V trimmed by 3 bases and J by 5 bases, 13 bases remained unmatched. The full variable domain, its missing parts supplied by reference TRBV5-1 and TRBJ2-5, is KAGVTQTPRYLIKTRGQQVTLSCSPISGHRSVSWYQQTPGQGLQFLFEYFSETQRNKGNFPGRFSGRQFSNSRSEMNVSTLELGDSALYLCASSSFWDRGVEETQYFGPGTRLLVL.

This chain links TRBV7-3 with TRBJ2-7, with 12 bases fitting TRBD2. Germline loops: CDR1 SGHTA, CDR2 FQGTGA. The CDR3 totals 16 residues. The V gene end was trimmed by 5 bases and the J gene end by 5 bases; junction bases not matched to a gene: 10. The CDR3 is CASSPRLAGDHNEQYF. CDR3 in DNA: TGTGCCAGCAGCCCGAGACTAGCGGGAGACCATAACGAGCAGTACTTC. Supplemented by reference TRBV7-3 and TRBJ2-7, the full variable domain reads GAGVSQTPSNKVTEKGKYVELRCDPISGHTALYWYRQSLGQGPEFLIYFQGTGAADDSGLPNDRFFAVRPEGSVSTLKIQRTERGDSAVYLCASSPRLAGDHNEQYFGPGTRLTVT.

This clonotype showed up many times. This sequence joins TRBV7-9 and TRBJ1-1; D is unclear. The CDR3 consists of 13 residues. Trimming stripped 5 bases from V and 1 base from J, with 8 bases between. From germline, CDR1 is SEHNR and CDR2 FQNEAQ (reference sequence). The CDR3 DNA reads as TGTGCCAGCAGCACTGCATGGAACACTGAAGCTTTCTTT. As protein: CASSTAWNTEAFF.